The source of this T cell receptor (beta chain) is a study of cytomegalovirus exposure and HLA in healthy donors. This CDR3 is built from 13 residues. V lost 3 bases and J lost 8, with 11 bases in between. CDR1 is LNHDA and CDR2 is SQIVND in the germline V gene (reference sequence). As for this clone: The antigen is unknown.

It was with 60 Vbeta and 13 Jbeta primers that the PCR ran. TCRdb's table, derived via immunoSEQ multiplex PCR, lists solely in-frame clones and lacks some. The table shows 200,000 to 250,000 clones, with approximately 82% occurring only once. General study results and limits: The authors listed some 160 TCR beta chains as cytomegalovirus-associated. In a later analysis, most CMV-associated TCR beta chains appeared HLA-restricted. A later analysis, which compared TCR beta chains of equal frequency, found the HLA-associated ones more clonally expanded.

This clonotype originated in a woman aged 55-70 years in good health and CMV-seropositive. Sequences were obtained from PBMCs. The rearrangement uses TRBV19 and TRBJ1-5; D is perhaps TRBD1 (5 bases). The CDR3 DNA follows: TGTGCCAGTAGTATGAACAGGCTAGAGCCCCAGCATTTT. Its translation: CASSMNRLEPQHF. Together with reference TRBV19 and TRBJ1-5, the CDR3 gives the full variable domain: DGGITQSPKYLFRKEGQNVTLSCEQNLNHDAMYWYRQDPGQGLRLIYYSQIVNDFQKGDIAEGYSVSREKKESFPLTVTSAQKNPTAFYLCASSMNRLEPQHFGDGTRLSIL.